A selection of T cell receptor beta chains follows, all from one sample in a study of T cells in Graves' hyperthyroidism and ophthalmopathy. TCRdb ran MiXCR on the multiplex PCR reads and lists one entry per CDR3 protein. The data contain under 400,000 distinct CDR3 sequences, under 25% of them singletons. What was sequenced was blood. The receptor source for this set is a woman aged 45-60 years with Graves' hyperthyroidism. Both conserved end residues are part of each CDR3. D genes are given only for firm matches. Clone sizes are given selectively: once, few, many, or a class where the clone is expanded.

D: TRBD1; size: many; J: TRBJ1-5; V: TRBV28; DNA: TGTGCCAGCAGTAAGGACAGGGGTCATCAGCCCCAGCATTTT; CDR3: CASSKDRGHQPQHF
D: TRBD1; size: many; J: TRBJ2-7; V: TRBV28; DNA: TGTGCCAGCACCAGATCCGGGACAGGGGGTGAGCAGTACTTC; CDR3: CASTRSGTGGEQYF
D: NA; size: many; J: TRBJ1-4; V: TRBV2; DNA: TGTGCCAGCAGGGCCGATACTAATGAAAAACTGTTTTTT; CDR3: CASRADTNEKLFF
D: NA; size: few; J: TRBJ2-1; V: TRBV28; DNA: TGTGCCAGCGCCGAGGGGGGGGGCTCCTACAATGAGCAGTTCTTC; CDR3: CASAEGGGSYNEQFF
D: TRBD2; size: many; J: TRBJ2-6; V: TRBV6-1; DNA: TGTGCCAGCACGGCTAGCGGGGCTGGGGCCAACGTCCTGACTTTC; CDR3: CASTASGAGANVLTF
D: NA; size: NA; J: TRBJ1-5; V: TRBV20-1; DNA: TGCAGTGCTAGAGCACAGGAAGGTCAGCCCCAGCATTTT; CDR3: CSARAQEGQPQHF
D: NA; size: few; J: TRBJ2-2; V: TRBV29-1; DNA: TGCAGCGTTAAGGTGGGCGGACACACCGGGGAGCTGTTTTTT; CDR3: CSVKVGGHTGELFF
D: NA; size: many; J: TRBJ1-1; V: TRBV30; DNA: TGTGCCTGGAGTCTCAGGACAGTAATCACTGAAGCTTTCTTT; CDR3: CAWSLRTVITEAFF
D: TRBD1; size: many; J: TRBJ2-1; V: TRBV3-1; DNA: TGTGCCAGCAGCCAACGGACAGGGCGGGAGCAGTTCTTC; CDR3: CASSQRTGREQFF
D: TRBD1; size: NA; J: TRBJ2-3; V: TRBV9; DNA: TGTGCCAGCAGCTCCTCCGGGACAGACACAGATACGCAGTATTTT; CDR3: CASSSSGTDTDTQYF
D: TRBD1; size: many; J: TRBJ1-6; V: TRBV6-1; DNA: TGTGCCAGCGGACAGGAAACGGTGTCACCCCTCCACTTT; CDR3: CASGQETVSPLHF
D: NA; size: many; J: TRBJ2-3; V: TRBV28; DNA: TGTGCCGTACGGAACAGGGGCACAGATACGCAGTATTTT; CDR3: CAVRNRGTDTQYF
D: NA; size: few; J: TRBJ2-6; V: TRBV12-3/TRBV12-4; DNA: TGTGCCAGCAGTTTACGGGGGCACGGGGCCAACGTCCTGACTTTC; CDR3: CASSLRGHGANVLTF
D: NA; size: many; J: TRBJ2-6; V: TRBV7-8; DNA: TGTGCCAGCAGCTTAGCGCATGGGATTGAAATCTCTGGGGCCAACGTCCTGACTTTC; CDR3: CASSLAHGIEISGANVLTF
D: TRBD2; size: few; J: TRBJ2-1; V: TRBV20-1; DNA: TGCAGTGCTCTAGCGGATAGCTCCTACAATGAGCAGTTCTTC; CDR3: CSALADSSYNEQFF
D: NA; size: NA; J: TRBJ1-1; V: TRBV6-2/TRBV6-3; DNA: TGTGCCAGCAGCCCGACAGATTACACTGAAGCTTTCTTT; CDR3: CASSPTDYTEAFF
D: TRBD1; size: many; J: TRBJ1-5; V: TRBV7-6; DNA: TGTGCCAGCAGCGGCCGGGACAGGGGGCTTCAGCCCCAGCATTTT; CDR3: CASSGRDRGLQPQHF
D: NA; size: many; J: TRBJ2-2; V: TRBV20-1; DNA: TGCAGTGTTCATCAGGGACAAAACACCGGGGAGCTGTTTTTT; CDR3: CSVHQGQNTGELFF
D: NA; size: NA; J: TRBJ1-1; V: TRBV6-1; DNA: TGTGCCAGCAGACCCGGGGTTTGGGGGAAACCGAACACTGAAGCTTTCTTT; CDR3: CASRPGVWGKPNTEAFF
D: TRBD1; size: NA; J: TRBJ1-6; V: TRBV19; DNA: TGTGCCAGTAGCCCGGGACAGTATAATTCACCCCTCCACTTT; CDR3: CASSPGQYNSPLHF
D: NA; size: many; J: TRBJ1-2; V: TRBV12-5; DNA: TGTGCTAGTGGTCCCCCCTCGGGATCGGACTATGGCTACACCTTC; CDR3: CASGPPSGSDYGYTF
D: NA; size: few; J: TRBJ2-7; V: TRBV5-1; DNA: TGCGCCAGCAGGAAATCGAGCTCCTACGAGCAGTACTTC; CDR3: CASRKSSSYEQYF
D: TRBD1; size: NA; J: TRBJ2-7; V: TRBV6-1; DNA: TGTGCCAGCAGAGCGACAGGGACCGCCGGCTACGAGCAGTACTTC; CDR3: CASRATGTAGYEQYF
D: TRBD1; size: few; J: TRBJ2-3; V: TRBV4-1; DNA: TGCGCCAGCAGCCCCCTCGGGACAGGGGGGGATACGCAGTATTTT; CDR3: CASSPLGTGGDTQYF
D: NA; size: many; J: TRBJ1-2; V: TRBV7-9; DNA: TGTGCCAGCAGCTTAGACATAAACTATGGCTACACCTTC; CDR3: CASSLDINYGYTF
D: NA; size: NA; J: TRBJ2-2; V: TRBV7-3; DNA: TGTGCCAGCAGCCCACAGGGAAAGGGGGGCGGGGAGCTGTTTTTT; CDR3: CASSPQGKGGGELFF
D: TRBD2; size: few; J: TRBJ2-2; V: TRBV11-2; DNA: TGTGCCAGCACCAAGATGACGGGGGGGCTTAACGGGGAGCTGTTTTTT; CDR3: CASTKMTGGLNGELFF
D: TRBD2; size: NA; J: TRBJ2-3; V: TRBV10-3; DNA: TGTGCCATCAGTGGCGGGACTAGCGGGGCCACAGATACGCAGTATTTT; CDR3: CAISGGTSGATDTQYF
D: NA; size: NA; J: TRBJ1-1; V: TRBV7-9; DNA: TGTGCCAGCAGCGCCCCGAGGGGAGTGAACACTGAAGCTTTCTTT; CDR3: CASSAPRGVNTEAFF
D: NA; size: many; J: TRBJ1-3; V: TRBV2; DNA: TGTGCCAGCAGTGTCCGGGGCGGGAACACCATATATTTT; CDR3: CASSVRGGNTIYF
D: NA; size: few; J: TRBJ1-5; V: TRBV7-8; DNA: TGTGCCAGCAGCTCAACAGGGAATAGCAATCAGCCCCAGCATTTT; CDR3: CASSSTGNSNQPQHF
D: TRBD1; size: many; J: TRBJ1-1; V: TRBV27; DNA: TGTGCCAGCAGTTTGACAGGGAGATACGGTAAAGCTTTCTTT; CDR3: CASSLTGRYGKAFF
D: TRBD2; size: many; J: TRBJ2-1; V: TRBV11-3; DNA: TGTGCCAGCAGCTTAGTGGGACTAGCGTCCTACAATGAGCAGTTCTTC; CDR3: CASSLVGLASYNEQFF
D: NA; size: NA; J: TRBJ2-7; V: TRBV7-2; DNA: TGTGCCAGCAGCTTAACCTTAGCGGTGCAGTACTTC; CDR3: CASSLTLAVQYF
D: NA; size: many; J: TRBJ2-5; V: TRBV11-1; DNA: TGTGCCAGCAGCTCTGGAACTGATAGGGAGACCCAGTACTTC; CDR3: CASSSGTDRETQYF
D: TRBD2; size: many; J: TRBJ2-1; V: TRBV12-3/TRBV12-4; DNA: TGTGCCAGCAGTTCTCGGACTAGCGGGTCATACAATGAGCAGTTCTTC; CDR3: CASSSRTSGSYNEQFF
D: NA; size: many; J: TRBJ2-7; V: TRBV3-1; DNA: TGTGCCAGCAGCCTCTCCCGGGACCCGGGCTACGAGCAGTACTTC; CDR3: CASSLSRDPGYEQYF
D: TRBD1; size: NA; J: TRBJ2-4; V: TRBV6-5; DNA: TGTGCCAGCAGTTACGGGGGACAGGGGAGGACCAAAAACATTCAGTACTTC; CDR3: CASSYGGQGRTKNIQYF
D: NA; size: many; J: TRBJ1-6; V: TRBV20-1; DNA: TGCAGTGCCAAAAACGGACAGAGCTCCTATAATTCACCCCTCCACTTT; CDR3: CSAKNGQSSYNSPLHF
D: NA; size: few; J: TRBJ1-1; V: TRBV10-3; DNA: TGTGCCACCGAACGAGCGAGGGGTGAAGCTTTCTTT; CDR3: CATERARGEAFF
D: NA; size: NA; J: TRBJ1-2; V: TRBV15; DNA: TGTGCCACCAGCAGAGACCGGGGTCTAACTGGCTACACCTTC; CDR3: CATSRDRGLTGYTF
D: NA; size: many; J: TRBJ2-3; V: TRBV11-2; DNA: TGTGCCAGCAGCTTATCACCTGGGGGGTACGACACAGATACGCAGTATTTT; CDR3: CASSLSPGGYDTDTQYF